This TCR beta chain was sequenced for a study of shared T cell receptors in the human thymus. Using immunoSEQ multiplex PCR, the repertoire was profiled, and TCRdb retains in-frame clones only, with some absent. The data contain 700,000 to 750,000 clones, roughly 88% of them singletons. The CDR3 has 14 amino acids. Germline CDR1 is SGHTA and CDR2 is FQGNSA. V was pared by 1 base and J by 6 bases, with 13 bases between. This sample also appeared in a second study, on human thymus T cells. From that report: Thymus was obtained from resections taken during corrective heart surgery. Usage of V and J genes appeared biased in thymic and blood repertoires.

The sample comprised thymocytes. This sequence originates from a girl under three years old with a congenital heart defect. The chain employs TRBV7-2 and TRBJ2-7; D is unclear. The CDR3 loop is CASSLGGLSLEQYF. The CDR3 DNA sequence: TGTGCCAGCAGCTTAGGCGGTCTCTCGCTCGAGCAGTACTTC.